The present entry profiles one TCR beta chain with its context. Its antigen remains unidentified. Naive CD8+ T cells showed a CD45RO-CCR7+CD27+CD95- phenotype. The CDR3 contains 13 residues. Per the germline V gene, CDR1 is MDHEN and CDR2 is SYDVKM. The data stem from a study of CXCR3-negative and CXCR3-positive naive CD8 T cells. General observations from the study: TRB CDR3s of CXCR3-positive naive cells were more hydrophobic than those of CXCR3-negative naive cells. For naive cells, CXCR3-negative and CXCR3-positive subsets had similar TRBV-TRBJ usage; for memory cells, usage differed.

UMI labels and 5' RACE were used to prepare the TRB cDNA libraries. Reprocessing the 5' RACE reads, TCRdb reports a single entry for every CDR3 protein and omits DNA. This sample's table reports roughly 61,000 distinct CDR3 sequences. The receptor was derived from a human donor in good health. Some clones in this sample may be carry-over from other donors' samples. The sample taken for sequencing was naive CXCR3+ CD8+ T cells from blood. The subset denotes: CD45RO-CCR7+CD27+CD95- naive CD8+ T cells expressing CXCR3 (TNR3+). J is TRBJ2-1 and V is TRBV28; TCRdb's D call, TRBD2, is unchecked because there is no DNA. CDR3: CASSLWGSNEQFF.